The entry below gives a single T cell receptor (beta chain) sequence along with its context. Its antigen remains unknown. The length of the CDR3 is 14 residues. V was cut by 5 bases and J by 4 bases, with 15 bases left in between. The V gene's germline CDR1 is SGHAT and CDR2 FQNNGV. Extraction of RNA preceded its reverse transcription into cDNA, which served as the sequencing template. Repertoires were generated with immunoSEQ multiplex PCR, while TCRdb's copy carries only in-frame clones and drops some. The sample yields 150,000 to 190,000 clones, 40% to 65% seen once. These data belong to a study of CD8+ T cells in alopecia areata. On the study more broadly: Among treated patients, oral tofacitinib was administered at 5 to 10 mg twice daily. Study outcomes and limitations: Lesional scalp displayed greater clonality than normal scalp, most notably in alopecia totalis/universalis.

Researchers took lesional scalp punch biopsies and peripheral blood from people who were alopecia areata patients. The rearrangement uses TRBV11-2 and TRBJ2-7; weak D call: TRBD1 (6 bases). The specimen was CD8+ T cells sorted from blood, collected at week 0. The receptor was isolated from a human donor with alopecia areata. The CDR3 protein is CASSRIGQSYEQYF. The CDR3 DNA reads TGTGCCAGCAGCCGCATAGGACAGAGTTACGAGCAGTACTTC. Full variable domain (missing parts from reference TRBV11-2 and TRBJ2-7): EAGVAQSPRYKIIEKRQSVAFWCNPISGHATLYWYQQILGQGPKLLIQFQNNGVVDDSQLPKDRFSAERLKGVDSTLKIQPAKLEDSAVYLCASSRIGQSYEQYFGPGTRLTVT.